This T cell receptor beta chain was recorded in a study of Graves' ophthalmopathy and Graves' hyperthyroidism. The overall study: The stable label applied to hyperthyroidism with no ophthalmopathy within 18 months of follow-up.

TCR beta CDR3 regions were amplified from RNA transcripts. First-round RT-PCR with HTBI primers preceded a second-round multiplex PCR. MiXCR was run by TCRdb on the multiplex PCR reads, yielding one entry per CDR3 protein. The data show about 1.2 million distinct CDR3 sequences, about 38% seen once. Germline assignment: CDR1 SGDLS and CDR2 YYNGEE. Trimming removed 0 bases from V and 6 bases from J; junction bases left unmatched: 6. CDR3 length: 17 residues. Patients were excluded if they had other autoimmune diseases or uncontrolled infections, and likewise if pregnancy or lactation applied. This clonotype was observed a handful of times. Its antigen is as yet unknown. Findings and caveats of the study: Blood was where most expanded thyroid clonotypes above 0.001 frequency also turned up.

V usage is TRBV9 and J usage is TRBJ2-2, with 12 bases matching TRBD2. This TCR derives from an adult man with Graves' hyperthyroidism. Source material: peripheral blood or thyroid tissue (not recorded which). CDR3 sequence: CASSVASGRALAGELFF. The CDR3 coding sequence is TGTGCCAGCAGCGTAGCTAGCGGGAGGGCCCTAGCCGGGGAGCTGTTTTTT.